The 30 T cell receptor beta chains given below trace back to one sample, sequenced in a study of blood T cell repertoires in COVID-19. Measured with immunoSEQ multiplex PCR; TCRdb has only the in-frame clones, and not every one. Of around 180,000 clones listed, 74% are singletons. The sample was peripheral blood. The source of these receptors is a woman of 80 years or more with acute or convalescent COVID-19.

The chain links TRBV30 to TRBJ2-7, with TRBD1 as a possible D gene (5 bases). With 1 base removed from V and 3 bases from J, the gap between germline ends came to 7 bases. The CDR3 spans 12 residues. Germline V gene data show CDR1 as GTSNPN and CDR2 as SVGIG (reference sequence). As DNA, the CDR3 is TGTGCCTGGAGTGCGCAGGGCTACGAGCAGTACTTC. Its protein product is CAWSAQGYEQYF. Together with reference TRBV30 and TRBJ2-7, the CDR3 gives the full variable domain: SQTIHQWPATLVQPVGSPLSLECTVEGTSNPNLYWYRQAAGRGLQLLFYSVGIGQISSEVPQNLSASRPQDRQFILSSKKLLLSDSGFYLCAWSAQGYEQYFGPGTRLTVT.

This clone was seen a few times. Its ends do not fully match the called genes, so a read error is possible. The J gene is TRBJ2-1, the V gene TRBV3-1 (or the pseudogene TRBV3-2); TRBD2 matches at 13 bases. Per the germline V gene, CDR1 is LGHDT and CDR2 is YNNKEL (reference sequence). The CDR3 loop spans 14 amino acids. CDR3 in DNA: TGTGCCAGCAGCCAAGATCGGACTAGCGGGAGACTACTCTTC. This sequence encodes CASSQDRTSGRLLF.

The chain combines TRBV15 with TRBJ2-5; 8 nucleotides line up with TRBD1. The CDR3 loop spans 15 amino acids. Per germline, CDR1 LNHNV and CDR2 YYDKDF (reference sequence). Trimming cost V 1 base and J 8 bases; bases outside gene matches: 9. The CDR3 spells CATSRGGQAFRTQYF. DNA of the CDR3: TGTGCCACCAGCAGAGGGGGACAGGCATTCCGCACCCAGTACTTC.

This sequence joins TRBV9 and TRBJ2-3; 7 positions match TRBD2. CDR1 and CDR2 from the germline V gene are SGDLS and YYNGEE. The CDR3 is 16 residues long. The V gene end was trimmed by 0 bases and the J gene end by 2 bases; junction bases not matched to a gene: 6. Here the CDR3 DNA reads TGTGCCAGCAGCGTAGGCGGGAGTGATAACACAGATACGCAGTATTTT. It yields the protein CASSVGGSDNTDTQYF.

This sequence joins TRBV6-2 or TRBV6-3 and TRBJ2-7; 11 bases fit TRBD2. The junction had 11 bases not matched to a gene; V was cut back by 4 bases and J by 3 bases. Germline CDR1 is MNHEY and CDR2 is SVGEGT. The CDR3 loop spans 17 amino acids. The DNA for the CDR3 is TGTGCCAGCAGTTCCCCTGGAACTAGCGGGAGACTCTACGAGCAGTACTTC. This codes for CASSSPGTSGRLYEQYF.

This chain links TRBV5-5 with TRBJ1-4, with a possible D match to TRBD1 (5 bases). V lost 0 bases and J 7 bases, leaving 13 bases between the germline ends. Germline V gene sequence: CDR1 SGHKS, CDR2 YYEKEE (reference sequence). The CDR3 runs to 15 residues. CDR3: CASSLAPGLGEKLFF. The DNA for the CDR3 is TGTGCCAGCAGCTTGGCCCCGGGACTGGGTGAAAAACTGTTTTTT.

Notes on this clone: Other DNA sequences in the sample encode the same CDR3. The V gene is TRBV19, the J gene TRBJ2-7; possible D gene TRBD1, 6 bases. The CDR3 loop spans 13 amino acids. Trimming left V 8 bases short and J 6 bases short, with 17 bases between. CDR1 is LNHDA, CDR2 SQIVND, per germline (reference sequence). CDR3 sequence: CASSRPGAGEQYF. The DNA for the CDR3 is TGTGCCAGTTCACGACCAGGGGCGGGCGAGCAGTACTTC.

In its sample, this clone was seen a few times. In DNA, the CDR3 is TGTGCCAGCAGCTTCAACCAGGAGGATTCCTACGAGCAGTACTTC. Translated, it gives CASSFNQEDSYEQYF. The chain recombines TRBV7-6 with TRBJ2-7, with a tentative D call TRBD2 (5 bases). CDR3 size: 15 residues. With 3 bases removed from V and 1 base from J, the gap between germline ends came to 13 bases. Germline CDR1 is SGHVS and CDR2 is FNYEAQ.

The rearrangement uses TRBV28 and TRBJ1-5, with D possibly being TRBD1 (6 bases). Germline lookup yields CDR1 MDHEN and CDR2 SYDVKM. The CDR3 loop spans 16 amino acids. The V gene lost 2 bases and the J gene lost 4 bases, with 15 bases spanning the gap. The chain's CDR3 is CASSLRGGRQNQPQHF. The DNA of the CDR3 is TGTGCCAGCAGTTTAAGGGGGGGCAGACAAAATCAGCCCCAGCATTTT.

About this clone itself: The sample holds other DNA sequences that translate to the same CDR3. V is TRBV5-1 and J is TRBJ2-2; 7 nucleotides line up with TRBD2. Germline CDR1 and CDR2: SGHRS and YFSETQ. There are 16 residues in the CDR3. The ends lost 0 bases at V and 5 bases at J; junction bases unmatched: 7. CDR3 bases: TGCGCCAGCAGCTTGGGTGCGGGAGAGGGAACCGGGGAGCTGTTTTTT. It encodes CASSLGAGEGTGELFF.

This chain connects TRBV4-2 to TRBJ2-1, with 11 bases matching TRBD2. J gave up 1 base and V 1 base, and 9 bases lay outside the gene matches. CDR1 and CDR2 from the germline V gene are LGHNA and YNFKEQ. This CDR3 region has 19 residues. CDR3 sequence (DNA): TGTGCCAGCAGCCAAGGGACTAGCGGGCCGCTACTGTCCTACAATGAGCAGTTCTTC. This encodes CASSQGTSGPLLSYNEQFF.

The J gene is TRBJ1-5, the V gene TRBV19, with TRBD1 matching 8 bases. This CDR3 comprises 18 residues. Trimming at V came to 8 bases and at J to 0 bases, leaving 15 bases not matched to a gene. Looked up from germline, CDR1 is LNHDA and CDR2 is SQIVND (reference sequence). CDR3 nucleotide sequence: TGTGCCAGTGCGACCCAACGACAGGGGACCTATAGCAATCAGCCCCAGCATTTT. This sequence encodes CASATQRQGTYSNQPQHF.

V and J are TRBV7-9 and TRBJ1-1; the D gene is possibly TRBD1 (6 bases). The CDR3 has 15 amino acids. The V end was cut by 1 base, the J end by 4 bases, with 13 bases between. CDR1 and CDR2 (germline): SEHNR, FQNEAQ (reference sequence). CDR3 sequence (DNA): TGTGCCAGCAGCTTAGTAGTAGGGGGAATCACTGAAGCTTTCTTT. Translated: CASSLVVGGITEAFF.

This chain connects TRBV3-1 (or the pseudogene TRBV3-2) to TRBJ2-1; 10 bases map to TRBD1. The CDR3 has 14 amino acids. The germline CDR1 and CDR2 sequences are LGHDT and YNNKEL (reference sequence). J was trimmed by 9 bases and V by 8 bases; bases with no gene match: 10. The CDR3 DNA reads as TGTGCCAGCCAAGCGACAGGGGGCTCGGTTGAGCAGTTCTTC. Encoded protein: CASQATGGSVEQFF.

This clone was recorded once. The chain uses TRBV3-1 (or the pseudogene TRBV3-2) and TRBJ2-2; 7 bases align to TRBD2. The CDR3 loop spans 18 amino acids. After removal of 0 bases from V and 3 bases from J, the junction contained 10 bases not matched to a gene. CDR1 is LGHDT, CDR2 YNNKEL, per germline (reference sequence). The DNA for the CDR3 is TGTGCCAGCAGCCAAGAAGAGCTTGGCCGGGAGGACACCGGGGAGCTGTTTTTT. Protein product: CASSQEELGREDTGELFF.

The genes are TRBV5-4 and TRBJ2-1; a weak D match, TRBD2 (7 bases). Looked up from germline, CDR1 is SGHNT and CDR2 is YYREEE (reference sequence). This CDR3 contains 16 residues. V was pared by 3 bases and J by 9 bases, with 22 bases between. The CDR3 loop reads CASSSRWGGEQGEQFF. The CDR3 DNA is TGTGCCAGCAGCTCCCGTTGGGGGGGCGAGCAGGGTGAGCAGTTCTTC.

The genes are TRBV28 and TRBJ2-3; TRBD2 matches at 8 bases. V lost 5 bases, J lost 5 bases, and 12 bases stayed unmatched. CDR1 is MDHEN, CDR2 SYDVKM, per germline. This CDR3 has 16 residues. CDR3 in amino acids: CASSPPWREEVDTQYF. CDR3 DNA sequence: TGTGCCAGCAGTCCCCCTTGGCGGGAGGAAGTAGATACGCAGTATTTT.

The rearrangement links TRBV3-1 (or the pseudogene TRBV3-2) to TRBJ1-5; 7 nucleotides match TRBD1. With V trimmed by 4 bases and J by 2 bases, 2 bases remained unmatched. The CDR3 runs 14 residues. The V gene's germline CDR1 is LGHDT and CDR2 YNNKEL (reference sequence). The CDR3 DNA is TGTGCCAGCAGCCTTCAGGGGGGCAATCAGCCCCAGCATTTT. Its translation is CASSLQGGNQPQHF.

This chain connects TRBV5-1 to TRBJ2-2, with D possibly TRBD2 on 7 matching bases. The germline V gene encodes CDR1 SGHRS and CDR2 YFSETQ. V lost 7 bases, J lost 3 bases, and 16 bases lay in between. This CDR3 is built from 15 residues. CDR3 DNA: TGCGCCAGCGCCTGGGGGGGCTCGGACACCGGGGAGCTGTTTTTT. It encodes CASAWGGSDTGELFF.

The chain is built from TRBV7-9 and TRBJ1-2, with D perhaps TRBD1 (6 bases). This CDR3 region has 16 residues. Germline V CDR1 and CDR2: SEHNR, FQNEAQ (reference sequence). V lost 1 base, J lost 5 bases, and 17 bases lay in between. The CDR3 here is CASSLGGGLGSYGYTF. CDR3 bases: TGTGCCAGCAGCTTAGGTGGGGGCCTAGGGAGTTATGGCTACACCTTC.

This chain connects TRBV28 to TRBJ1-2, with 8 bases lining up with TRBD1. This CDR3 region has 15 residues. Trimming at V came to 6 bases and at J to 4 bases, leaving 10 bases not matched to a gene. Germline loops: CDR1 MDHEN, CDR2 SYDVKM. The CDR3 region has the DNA TGTGCCAGCAGCACCGGACAGGGACGGTTCTATGGCTACACCTTC. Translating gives CASSTGQGRFYGYTF.

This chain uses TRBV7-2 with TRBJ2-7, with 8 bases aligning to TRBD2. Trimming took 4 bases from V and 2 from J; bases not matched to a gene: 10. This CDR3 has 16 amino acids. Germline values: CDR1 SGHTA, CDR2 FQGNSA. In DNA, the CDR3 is TGTGCCAGCAGCTGGGCGGTCGGGAGGGGTACCTACGAGCAGTACTTC. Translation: CASSWAVGRGTYEQYF.

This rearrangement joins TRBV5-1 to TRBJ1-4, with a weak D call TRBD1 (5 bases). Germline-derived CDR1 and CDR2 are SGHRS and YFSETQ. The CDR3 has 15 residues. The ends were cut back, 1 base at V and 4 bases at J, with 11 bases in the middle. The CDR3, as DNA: TGCGCCAGCAGCTTGTCCAGGGTATTTAATGAAAAACTGTTTTTT. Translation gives CASSLSRVFNEKLFF.

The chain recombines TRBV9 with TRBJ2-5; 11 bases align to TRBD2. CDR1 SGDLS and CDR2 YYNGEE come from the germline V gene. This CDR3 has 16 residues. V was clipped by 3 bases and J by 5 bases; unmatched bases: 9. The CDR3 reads CASSGEALAGEETQYF. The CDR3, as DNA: TGTGCCAGCAGCGGCGAGGCACTAGCGGGAGAGGAGACCCAGTACTTC.

The CDR3 protein is CASSPGAWAGDEKLFF. The CDR3 region has the DNA TGTGCCAGCAGCCCTGGCGCGTGGGCAGGGGATGAAAAACTGTTTTTT. V is TRBV9 and J is TRBJ1-4; possibly TRBD1 for D (6 bases). The germline V gene has CDR1 SGDLS and CDR2 YYNGEE. V lost 4 bases and J 6 bases, leaving 19 bases between the germline ends. This CDR3 is 16 amino acids long.

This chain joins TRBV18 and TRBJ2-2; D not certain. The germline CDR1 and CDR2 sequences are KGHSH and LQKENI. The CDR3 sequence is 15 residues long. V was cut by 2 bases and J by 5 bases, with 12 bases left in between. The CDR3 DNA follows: TGTGCCAGCTCACCAACACAGCTTCATACCGGGGAGCTGTTTTTT. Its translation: CASSPTQLHTGELFF.

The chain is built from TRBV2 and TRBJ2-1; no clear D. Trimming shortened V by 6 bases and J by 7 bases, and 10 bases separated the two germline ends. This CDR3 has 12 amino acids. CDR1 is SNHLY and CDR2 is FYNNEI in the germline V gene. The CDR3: CASSYTSNEQFF. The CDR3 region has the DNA TGTGCCAGCAGCTATACGAGTAATGAGCAGTTCTTC.

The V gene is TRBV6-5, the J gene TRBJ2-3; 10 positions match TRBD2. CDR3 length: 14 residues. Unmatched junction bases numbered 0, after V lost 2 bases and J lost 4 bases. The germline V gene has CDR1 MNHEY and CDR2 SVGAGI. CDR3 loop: CASSYGLAADTQYF. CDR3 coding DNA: TGTGCCAGCAGTTACGGACTAGCGGCAGATACGCAGTATTTT.

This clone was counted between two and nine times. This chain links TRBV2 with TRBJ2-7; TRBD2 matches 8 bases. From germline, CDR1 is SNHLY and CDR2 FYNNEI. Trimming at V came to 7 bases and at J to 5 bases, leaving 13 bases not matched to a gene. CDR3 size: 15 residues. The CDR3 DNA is TGTGCCAGCAAACGTAGGGAGGCCGGGGGGGACGAGCAGTACTTC. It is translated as CASKRREAGGDEQYF.

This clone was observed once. The CDR3 sequence is CASNGGESDTQYF. The CDR3 nucleotides read TGTGCCAGCAATGGGGGGGAATCAGATACGCAGTATTTT. The chain is built from TRBV12-3 or TRBV12-4 and TRBJ2-3; 7 bases fit TRBD2. J gave up 4 bases and V 7 bases, and 5 bases lay outside the gene matches. The CDR3 runs to 13 residues.